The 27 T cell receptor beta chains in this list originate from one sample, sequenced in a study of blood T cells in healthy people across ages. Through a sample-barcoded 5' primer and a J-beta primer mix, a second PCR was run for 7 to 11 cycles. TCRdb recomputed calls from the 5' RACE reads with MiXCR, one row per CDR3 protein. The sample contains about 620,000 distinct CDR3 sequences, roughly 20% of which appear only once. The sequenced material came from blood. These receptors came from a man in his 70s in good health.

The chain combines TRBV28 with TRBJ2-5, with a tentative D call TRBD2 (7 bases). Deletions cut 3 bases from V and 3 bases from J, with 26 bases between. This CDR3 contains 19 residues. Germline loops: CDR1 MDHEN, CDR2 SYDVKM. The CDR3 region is CASSFRSWGGHTKKETQYF. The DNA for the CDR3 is TGTGCCAGCAGTTTTCGATCGTGGGGGGGACACACCAAAAAAGAGACCCAGTACTTC.

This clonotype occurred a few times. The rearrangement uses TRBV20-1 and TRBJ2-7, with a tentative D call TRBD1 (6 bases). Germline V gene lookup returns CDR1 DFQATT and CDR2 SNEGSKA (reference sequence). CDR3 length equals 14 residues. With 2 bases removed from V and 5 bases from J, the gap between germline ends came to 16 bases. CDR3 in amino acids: CSARSQGKVHEQYF. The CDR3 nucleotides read TGCAGTGCTAGAAGCCAGGGGAAAGTCCACGAGCAGTACTTC.

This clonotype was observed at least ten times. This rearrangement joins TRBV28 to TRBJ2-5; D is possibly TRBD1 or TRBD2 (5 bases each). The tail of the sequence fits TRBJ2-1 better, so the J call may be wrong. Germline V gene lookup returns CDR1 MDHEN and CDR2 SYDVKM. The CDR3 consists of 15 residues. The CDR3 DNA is TGTGCCAGCAGTACCATCGGGACCCTACTTGGTGAGCAGTTCTTC. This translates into CASSTIGTLLGEQFF.

CDR3 DNA: TGTGCCAGCAGCTTAGTCACAGGGGGCAAGAAGACCCAGTACTTC. This gives the protein CASSLVTGGKKTQYF. The gene calls are TRBV7-2 and TRBJ2-5; the match to TRBD1 covers 9 bases. CDR3 size: 15 residues. CDR1 is SGHTA, CDR2 FQGNSA, per germline. The V segment lost 1 base and the J segment 6 bases; nucleotides outside the gene matches: 6.

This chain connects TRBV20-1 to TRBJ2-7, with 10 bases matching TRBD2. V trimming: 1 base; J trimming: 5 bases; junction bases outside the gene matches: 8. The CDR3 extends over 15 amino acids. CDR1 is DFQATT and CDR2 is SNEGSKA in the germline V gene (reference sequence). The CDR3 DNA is TGCAGTGCTAGAGTGGGTGGAACTAGCGGGAACGAGCAGTACTTC. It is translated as CSARVGGTSGNEQYF.

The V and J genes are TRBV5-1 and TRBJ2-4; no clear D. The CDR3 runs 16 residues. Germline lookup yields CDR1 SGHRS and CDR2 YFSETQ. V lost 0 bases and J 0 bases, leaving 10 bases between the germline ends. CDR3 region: CASSLGVRLAKNIQYF. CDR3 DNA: TGCGCCAGCAGCTTGGGCGTCCGGCTAGCCAAAAACATTCAGTACTTC.

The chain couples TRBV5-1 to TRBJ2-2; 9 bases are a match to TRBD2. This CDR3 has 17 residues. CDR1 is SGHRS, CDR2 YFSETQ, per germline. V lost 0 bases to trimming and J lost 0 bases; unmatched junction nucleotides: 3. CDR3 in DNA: TGCGCCAGCAGCTTGGAAGGACTAGCGACGAACACCGGGGAGCTGTTTTTT. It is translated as CASSLEGLATNTGELFF.

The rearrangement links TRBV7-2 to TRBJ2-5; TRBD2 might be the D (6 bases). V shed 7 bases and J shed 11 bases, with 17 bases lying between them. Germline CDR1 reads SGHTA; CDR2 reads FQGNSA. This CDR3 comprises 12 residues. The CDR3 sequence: CASNTGAREQYF. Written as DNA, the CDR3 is TGTGCCAGCAACACGGGAGCCAGGGAGCAGTACTTC. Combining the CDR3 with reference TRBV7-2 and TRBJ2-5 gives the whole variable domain GAGVSQSPSNKVTEKGKDVELRCDPISGHTALYWYRQSLGQGLEFLIYFQGNSAPDKSGLPSDRFSAERTGGSVSTLTIQRTQQEDSAVYLCASNTGAREQYFGPGTRLLVL.

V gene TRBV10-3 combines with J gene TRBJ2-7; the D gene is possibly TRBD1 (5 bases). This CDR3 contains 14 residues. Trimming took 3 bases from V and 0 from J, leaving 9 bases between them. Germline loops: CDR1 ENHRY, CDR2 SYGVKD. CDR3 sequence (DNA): TGTGCCATCAGTGATAAAGGGGACTCCTACGAGCAGTACTTC. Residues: CAISDKGDSYEQYF.

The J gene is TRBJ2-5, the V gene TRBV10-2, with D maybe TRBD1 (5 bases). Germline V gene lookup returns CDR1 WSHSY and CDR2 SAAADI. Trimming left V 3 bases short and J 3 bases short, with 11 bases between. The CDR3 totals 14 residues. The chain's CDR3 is CASSEGRVKETQYF. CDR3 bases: TGCGCCAGCAGTGAAGGCAGGGTGAAAGAGACCCAGTACTTC.

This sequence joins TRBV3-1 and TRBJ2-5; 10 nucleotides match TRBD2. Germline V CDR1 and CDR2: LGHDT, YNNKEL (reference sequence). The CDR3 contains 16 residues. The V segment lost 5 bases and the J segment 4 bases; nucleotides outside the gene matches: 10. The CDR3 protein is CASSKGLAGDVETQYF. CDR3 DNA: TGTGCCAGCAGCAAGGGGCTAGCGGGAGATGTAGAGACCCAGTACTTC.

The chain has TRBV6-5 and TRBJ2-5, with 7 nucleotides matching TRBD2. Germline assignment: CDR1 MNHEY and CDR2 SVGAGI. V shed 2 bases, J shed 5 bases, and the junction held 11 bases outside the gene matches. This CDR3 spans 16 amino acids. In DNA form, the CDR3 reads TGTGCCAGCAGTTACACTGCAGGGAGGGTTGGGGAGACCCAGTACTTC. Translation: CASSYTAGRVGETQYF.

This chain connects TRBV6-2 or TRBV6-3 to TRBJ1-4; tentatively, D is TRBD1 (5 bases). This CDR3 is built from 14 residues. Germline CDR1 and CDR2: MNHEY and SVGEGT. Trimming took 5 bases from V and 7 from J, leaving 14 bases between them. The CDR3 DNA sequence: TGTGCCAGCAGTCCCCTAGGGGCGCGTGAAAAACTGTTTTTT. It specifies CASSPLGAREKLFF.

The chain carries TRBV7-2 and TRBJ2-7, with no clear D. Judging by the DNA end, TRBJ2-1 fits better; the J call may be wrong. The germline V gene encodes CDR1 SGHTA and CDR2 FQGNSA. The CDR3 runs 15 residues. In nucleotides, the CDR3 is TGTGCCAGCAGCTCCCGCCGCGTGGCGGCGAATGAGCAGTTCTTC. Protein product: CASSSRRVAANEQFF.

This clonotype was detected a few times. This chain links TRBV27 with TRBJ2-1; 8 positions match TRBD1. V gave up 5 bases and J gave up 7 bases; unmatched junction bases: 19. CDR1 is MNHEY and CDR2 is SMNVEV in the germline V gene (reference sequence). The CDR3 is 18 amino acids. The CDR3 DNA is TGTGCCAGCAGTCCGGGACAGGCCTCAAATCCCCCCGGAAATGAGCAGTTCTTC. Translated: CASSPGQASNPPGNEQFF.

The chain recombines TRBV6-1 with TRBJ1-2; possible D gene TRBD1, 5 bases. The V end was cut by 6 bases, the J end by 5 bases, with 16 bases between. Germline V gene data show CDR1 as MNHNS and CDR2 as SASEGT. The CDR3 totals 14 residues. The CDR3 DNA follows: TGTGCCAGCAGGAACACCGGGACTGGATATGGCTACACCTTC. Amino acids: CASRNTGTGYGYTF.

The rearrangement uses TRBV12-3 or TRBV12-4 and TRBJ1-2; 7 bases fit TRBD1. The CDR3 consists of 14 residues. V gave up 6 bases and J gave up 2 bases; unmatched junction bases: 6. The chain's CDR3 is CASRPGTENYGYTF. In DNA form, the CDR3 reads TGTGCCAGCAGACCTGGGACAGAAAACTATGGCTACACCTTC.

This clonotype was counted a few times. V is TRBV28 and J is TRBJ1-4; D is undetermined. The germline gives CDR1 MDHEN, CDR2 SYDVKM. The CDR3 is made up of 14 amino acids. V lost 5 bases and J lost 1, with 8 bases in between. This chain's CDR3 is CASSGVLTNEKLFF. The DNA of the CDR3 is TGTGCCAGCAGTGGTGTATTAACTAATGAAAAACTGTTTTTT.

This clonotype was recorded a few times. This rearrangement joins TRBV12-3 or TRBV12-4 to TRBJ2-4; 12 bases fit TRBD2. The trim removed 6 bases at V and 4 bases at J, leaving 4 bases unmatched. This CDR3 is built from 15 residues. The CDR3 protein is CASSLTSGRKNIQYF. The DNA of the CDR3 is TGTGCCAGCAGCTTAACTAGCGGGAGGAAAAACATTCAGTACTTC.

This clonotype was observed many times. CDR3 DNA sequence: TGTGCCAGCAGCATGGGACTAGCGGGAGTCTACGAGCAGTACTTC. Amino acids: CASSMGLAGVYEQYF. The chain links TRBV7-3 to TRBJ2-7, with 14 bases matching TRBD2. This CDR3 has 15 amino acids. Germline CDR1 is SGHTA and CDR2 is FQGTGA. The junction had 3 bases not matched to a gene; V was cut back by 5 bases and J by 3 bases.

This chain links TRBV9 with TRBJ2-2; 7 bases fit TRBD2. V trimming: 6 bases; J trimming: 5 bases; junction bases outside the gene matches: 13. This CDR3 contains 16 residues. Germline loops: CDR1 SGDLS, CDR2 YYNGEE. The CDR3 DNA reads TGTGCCAGCAACCTCCAGATCGGGGGGAAAACCGGGGAGCTGTTTTTT. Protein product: CASNLQIGGKTGELFF.

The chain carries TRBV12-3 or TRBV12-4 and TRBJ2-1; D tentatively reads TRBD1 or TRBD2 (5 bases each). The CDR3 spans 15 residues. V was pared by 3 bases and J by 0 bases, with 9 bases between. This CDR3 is CASSLGEISYNEQFF. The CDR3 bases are TGTGCCAGCAGTTTGGGGGAGATCTCCTACAATGAGCAGTTCTTC.

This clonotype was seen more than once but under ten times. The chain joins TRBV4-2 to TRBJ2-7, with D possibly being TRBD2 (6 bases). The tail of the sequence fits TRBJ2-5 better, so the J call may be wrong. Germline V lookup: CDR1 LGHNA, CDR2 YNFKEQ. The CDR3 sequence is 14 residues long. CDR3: CASSQDPSGETQYF. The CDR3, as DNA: TGTGCCAGCAGCCAAGATCCAAGCGGGGAGACCCAGTACTTC.

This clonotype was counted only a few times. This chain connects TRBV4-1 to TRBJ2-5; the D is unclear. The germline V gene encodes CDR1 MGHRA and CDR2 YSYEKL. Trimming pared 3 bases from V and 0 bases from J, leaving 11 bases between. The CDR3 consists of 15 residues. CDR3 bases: TGCGCCAGCAGCCACCTTTTCAGGAACCAAGAGACCCAGTACTTC. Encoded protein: CASSHLFRNQETQYF.

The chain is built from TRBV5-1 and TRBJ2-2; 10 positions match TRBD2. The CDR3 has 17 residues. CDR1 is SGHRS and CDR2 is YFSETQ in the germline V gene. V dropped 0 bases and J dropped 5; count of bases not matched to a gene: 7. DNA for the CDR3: TGCGCCAGCAGCTTGGTCCCAGCGGGAGGGCGGACCGGGGAGCTGTTTTTT. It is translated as CASSLVPAGGRTGELFF. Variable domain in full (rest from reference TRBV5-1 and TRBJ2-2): KAGVTQTPRYLIKTRGQQVTLSCSPISGHRSVSWYQQTPGQGLQFLFEYFSETQRNKGNFPGRFSGRQFSNSRSEMNVSTLELGDSALYLCASSLVPAGGRTGELFFGEGSRLTVL.

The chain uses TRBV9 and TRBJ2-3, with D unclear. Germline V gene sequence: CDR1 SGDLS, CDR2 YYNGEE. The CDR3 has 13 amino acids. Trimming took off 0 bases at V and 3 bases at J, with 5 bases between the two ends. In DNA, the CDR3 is TGTGCCAGCAGCGTAGCGTTAACAGATACGCAGTATTTT. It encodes CASSVALTDTQYF.

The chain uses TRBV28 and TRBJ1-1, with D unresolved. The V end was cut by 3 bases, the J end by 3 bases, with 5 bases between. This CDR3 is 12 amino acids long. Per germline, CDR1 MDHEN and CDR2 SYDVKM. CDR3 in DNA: TGTGCCAGCAGTTTGCTATACACTGAAGCTTTCTTT. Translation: CASSLLYTEAFF.